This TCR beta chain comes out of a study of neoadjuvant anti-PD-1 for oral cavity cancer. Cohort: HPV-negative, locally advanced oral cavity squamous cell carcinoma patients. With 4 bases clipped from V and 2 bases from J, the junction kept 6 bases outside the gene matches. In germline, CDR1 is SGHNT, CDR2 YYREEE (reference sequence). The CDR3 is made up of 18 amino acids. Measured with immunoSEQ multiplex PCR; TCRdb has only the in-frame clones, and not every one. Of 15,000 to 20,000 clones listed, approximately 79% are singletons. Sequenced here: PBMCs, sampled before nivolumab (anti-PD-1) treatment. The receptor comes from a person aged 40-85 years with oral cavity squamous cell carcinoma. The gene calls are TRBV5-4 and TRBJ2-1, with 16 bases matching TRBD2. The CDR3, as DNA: TGTGCCAGCAGCCTTGGGACTAGCGGGAGGGGGGCCTACAATGAGCAGTTCTTC. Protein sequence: CASSLGTSGRGAYNEQFF.